This is a list of T cell receptor beta chains from one sample in a study of Graves' ophthalmopathy and Graves' hyperthyroidism. In TCRdb, the multiplex PCR reads were re-called with MiXCR into one record per CDR3 protein. The sample lists almost 400,000 distinct CDR3 sequences; roughly 18% were seen once. The sample comprised peripheral blood. All receptors come from a woman in her late teens or twenties with Graves' ophthalmopathy. CDR3s include the opening cysteine and the closing phenylalanine or tryptophan. D genes are given only for firm matches. Rows give clone size only sometimes, using once, few, many, or a class for an expanded clone.

clone size: many; D gene: .; J gene: TRBJ2-6; V gene: TRBV11-3; CDR3 DNA: TGTGCCAGCAGCTTAGGACCAGGGGTTGGGGCCAACGTCCTGACTTTC; CDR3 protein: CASSLGPGVGANVLTF
clone size: .; D gene: .; J gene: TRBJ2-2; V gene: TRBV30; CDR3 DNA: TGTGCCTGGGGGGGGAGACTCGGGGCCGGGGAGCTGTTTTTT; CDR3 protein: CAWGGRLGAGELFF
clone size: many; D gene: TRBD1; J gene: TRBJ1-5; V gene: TRBV6-2/TRBV6-3; CDR3 DNA: TGTGCCAGCAGCCCAAGGACAGGGGGCGCGGGTCAGCCCCAGCATTTT; CDR3 protein: CASSPRTGGAGQPQHF
clone size: many; D gene: .; J gene: TRBJ1-5; V gene: TRBV12-3/TRBV12-4; CDR3 DNA: TGTGCCAGCAGTTCTCCCCATACCGGGGGGGGTGCGTCCCAGCATTTT; CDR3 protein: CASSSPHTGGGASQHF
clone size: many; D gene: .; J gene: TRBJ2-4; V gene: TRBV20-1; CDR3 DNA: TGCAGTGCTAGACCCCCGGGATCGTCAAACATTCAGTACTTC; CDR3 protein: CSARPPGSSNIQYF
clone size: many; D gene: TRBD1; J gene: TRBJ2-7; V gene: TRBV7-7; CDR3 DNA: TGTGCTAGCAGCTTAGGACAGGGGATCCACGAGCAGTACTTC; CDR3 protein: CASSLGQGIHEQYF
clone size: many; D gene: TRBD1; J gene: TRBJ2-2; V gene: TRBV27; CDR3 DNA: TGTGCCAGCAGTCCCCAGCCCGCGAACAGGGGGCTCACCGGGGAGCTGTTTTTT; CDR3 protein: CASSPQPANRGLTGELFF
clone size: .; D gene: TRBD1; J gene: TRBJ2-7; V gene: TRBV28; CDR3 DNA: TGTGCCAGCAGTCTCGACAGGGGTTGGTACGAGCAGTACTTC; CDR3 protein: CASSLDRGWYEQYF
clone size: .; D gene: TRBD1; J gene: TRBJ2-7; V gene: TRBV11-2; CDR3 DNA: TGTGCCAGCAGCTTAATCGGCCCCGGGACAGACCCCTACGAGCAGTACTTC; CDR3 protein: CASSLIGPGTDPYEQYF
clone size: many; D gene: TRBD1; J gene: TRBJ1-2; V gene: TRBV14; CDR3 DNA: TGTGCCAGCAGCCCCGGGACAGGGAGAGGCTACACCTTC; CDR3 protein: CASSPGTGRGYTF
clone size: .; D gene: .; J gene: TRBJ2-5; V gene: TRBV6-1; CDR3 DNA: TGTGCCAGCAGGAAGTTAGGAGGGACCCCCGGGGAGACCCAGTACTTC; CDR3 protein: CASRKLGGTPGETQYF